What follows are 7 T cell receptor beta chains derived from one specimen sequenced in a study of T cell responses to AZD1222 COVID-19 vaccine. The repertoire was sequenced with immunoSEQ multiplex PCR; TCRdb's copy has only in-frame clones and lacks some. The repertoire holds some 170,000 clones, approximately 91% seen once, with roughly 1.7% in the top ten. Sequencing used peripheral blood, obtained 28 days after the second AZD1222 dose. Every receptor here comes from an adult who received the AZD1222 COVID-19 vaccine.

This sequence joins TRBV7-2 and TRBJ2-7, with D possibly TRBD1 on 7 matching bases. V was pared by 5 bases and J by 0 bases, with 17 bases between. Per the germline V gene, CDR1 is SGHTA and CDR2 is FQGNSA. This CDR3 is built from 16 residues. This chain's CDR3 is CASSPEGQISSYEQYF. In DNA form, the CDR3 reads TGTGCCAGCAGCCCGGAGGGACAGATAAGCTCCTACGAGCAGTACTTC.

The V gene is TRBV6-1, the J gene TRBJ1-4; a possible D gene is TRBD1 (5 bases). Germline values: CDR1 MNHNS, CDR2 SASEGT. This CDR3 is built from 12 residues. V gave up 7 bases and J gave up 10 bases, with 13 bases separating them. The CDR3 spells CASKGEGIKLFF. The CDR3, as DNA: TGTGCCAGCAAAGGGGAGGGGATAAAACTGTTTTTT.

This clone was picked up one time. V is TRBV6-5 and J is TRBJ2-7; D might be TRBD2 (5 bases). This CDR3 region has 13 residues. Germline V lookup: CDR1 MNHEY, CDR2 SVGAGI. V was clipped by 10 bases and J by 4 bases, with 17 bases between them. Here the CDR3 DNA reads TGTGCCAACCACCCCGGGGAGAGGTACGAGCAGTACTTC. Translated, it gives CANHPGERYEQYF.

The chain couples TRBV19 to TRBJ1-5; 8 bases map to TRBD1. V dropped 9 bases and J dropped 6; count of bases not matched to a gene: 10. This CDR3 has 14 amino acids. Germline loops: CDR1 LNHDA, CDR2 SQIVND (reference sequence). CDR3 nucleotides: TGTGCCAGCAGTGACAGGGGAGGACCTCAGCCCCAGCATTTT. Its protein product is CASSDRGGPQPQHF.

The V and J genes are TRBV5-4 and TRBJ2-7; 16 nucleotides line up with TRBD2. J lost 6 bases, V lost 4 bases, and 7 bases had no gene match. The V gene's germline CDR1 is SGHNT and CDR2 YYREEE (reference sequence). The CDR3 length is 16 residues. The CDR3 DNA reads as TGTGCCAGCAGCAGGGGACTAGCGGGAGGGTACGGCGAGCAGTACTTC. Amino acid sequence: CASSRGLAGGYGEQYF.

The rearrangement joins TRBV2 to TRBJ1-1; D possibly corresponds to TRBD1 (5 bases). The V and J ends lost 5 bases and 4 bases respectively, with 14 bases between them. The CDR3 runs 14 residues. Germline V gene data show CDR1 as SNHLY and CDR2 as FYNNEI. CDR3 in DNA: TGTGCCAGCAGTCCGGCCCCCGGGGGCACTGAAGCTTTCTTT. Translating it yields CASSPAPGGTEAFF.

The CDR3 coding sequence is TGTGCCAGCAGCTTGGGCCGACTAGTATCTATGAGGAATGAGCAGTTCTTC. Translation: CASSLGRLVSMRNEQFF. The rearrangement uses TRBV5-4 and TRBJ2-1; maybe TRBD2 (6 bases). The CDR3 runs 17 residues. V gave up 0 bases and J gave up 7 bases, with 20 bases separating them. The germline gives CDR1 SGHNT, CDR2 YYREEE (reference sequence).